The rows below give T cell receptor beta chains drawn from one sample of a study. MiXCR was run by TCRdb on the RT-PCR reads, yielding one entry per CDR3 protein. This table has roughly 4,400 distinct CDR3 sequences, under 40% appearing once. Sequencing was done on a sample of memory CD4+ T cells from salivary gland. The receptors derive from a female donor with primary Sjogren's syndrome. Each CDR3 is given with its conserved first and last residue. Fields, in order: J gene, CDR3 length, V gene, CDR3 protein.

TRBJ1-2 14 TRBV5-4 CASSLALGSYGYTF
TRBJ1-1 11 TRBV20-1 CSSAGGGRAFF
TRBJ1-5 15 TRBV7-9 CASSKAGGGNQPQHF
TRBJ2-1 14 TRBV6-1 CASRWDYPYNEQFF
TRBJ2-3 16 TRBV20-1 CSARGTSGVSTDTQYF
TRBJ1-2 16 TRBV27 CASSSTRTGGRYGYTF
TRBJ2-5 14 TRBV12-3/TRBV12-4 CASRGALTQETQYF
TRBJ2-2 16 TRBV5-1 CASSLAGATQARGLFF
TRBJ2-3 10 TRBV29-1 CSAWGQGGYF
TRBJ1-6 13 TRBV14 CASSLSTGPGVNF
TRBJ1-6 15 TRBV4-1 CASSQEGRANSPLHF
TRBJ1-1 14 TRBV5-1 CASSLSVQNTEAFF
TRBJ2-5 16 TRBV6-2/TRBV6-3 CASSRPGQGPQETQYF
TRBJ1-5 13 TRBV7-2 CASSPSRDQPQHF
TRBJ2-1 15 TRBV20-1 CSAAHGTSGDNEQFF
TRBJ2-1 17 TRBV4-3 CASSQEAGQGGYNEQFF
TRBJ2-7 12 TRBV29-1 CSARDRVYEQYF
TRBJ2-1 16 TRBV20-1 CSARDPSLAGGNEQFF
TRBJ2-7 18 TRBV7-6 CASSLRDRGTSGTYEQYF
TRBJ2-1 15 TRBV6-5 CASRLLAGGRNEQFF
TRBJ2-3 15 TRBV30 CAWSARGALTDTQYF
TRBJ1-2 14 TRBV6-2/TRBV6-3 CASSRRAFNYGYTF
TRBJ1-2 13 TRBV29-1 CSVEAGGFYGYTF
TRBJ2-3 14 TRBV7-2 CASSRLAGTDTQYF
TRBJ2-5 14 TRBV5-6 CASSSLPGGNTQYF
TRBJ2-1 16 TRBV5-1 CASSIGQGGRYNEQFF
TRBJ2-1 15 TRBV6-5 CASSYGGGGRNEQFF
TRBJ1-2 12 TRBV6-5 CASRDPVYGYTF
TRBJ1-2 16 TRBV4-2 CASSQDLNTQRDGYTF
TRBJ2-5 14 TRBV9 CASSLQGREETQYF
TRBJ1-2 15 TRBV5-4 CASSLGDRDVYGYTF
TRBJ2-7 13 TRBV30 CAWSLRGDYEQYF
TRBJ2-1 15 TRBV12-3/TRBV12-4 CASSFRTSGYNEQFF
TRBJ2-1 16 TRBV4-2 CASSHGTSGTYNEQFF
TRBJ2-5 14 TRBV19 CASSRIGGKETQYF
TRBJ1-6 16 TRBV20-1 CSAHLGRTALGDPLHF
TRBJ2-7 14 TRBV6-1 CASLPGTSAYEQYF
TRBJ2-1 12 TRBV12-3/TRBV12-4 CASSFGGHEQFF